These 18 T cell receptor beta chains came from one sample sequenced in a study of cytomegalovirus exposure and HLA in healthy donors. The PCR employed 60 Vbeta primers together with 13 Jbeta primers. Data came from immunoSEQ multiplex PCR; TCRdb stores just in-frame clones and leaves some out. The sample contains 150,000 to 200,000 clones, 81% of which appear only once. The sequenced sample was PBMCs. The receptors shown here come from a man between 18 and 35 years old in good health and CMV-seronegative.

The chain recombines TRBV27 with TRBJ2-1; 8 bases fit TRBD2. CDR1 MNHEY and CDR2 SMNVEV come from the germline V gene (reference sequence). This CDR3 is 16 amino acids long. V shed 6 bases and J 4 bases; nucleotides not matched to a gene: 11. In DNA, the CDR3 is TGTGCCAGCAGCCCTATGTCCGGGAGGGGTTACAATGAGCAGTTCTTC. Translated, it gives CASSPMSGRGYNEQFF.

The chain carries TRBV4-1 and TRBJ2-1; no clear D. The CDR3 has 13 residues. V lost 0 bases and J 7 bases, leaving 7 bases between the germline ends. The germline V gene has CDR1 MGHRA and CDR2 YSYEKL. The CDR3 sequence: CASSQELRNEQFF. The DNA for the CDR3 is TGCGCCAGCAGCCAAGAGTTGCGTAATGAGCAGTTCTTC.

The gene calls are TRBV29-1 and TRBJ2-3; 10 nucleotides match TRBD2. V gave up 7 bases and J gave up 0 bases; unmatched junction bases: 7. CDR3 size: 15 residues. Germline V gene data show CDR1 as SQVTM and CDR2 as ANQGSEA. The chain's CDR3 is CSARPSGGSTDTQYF. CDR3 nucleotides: TGCAGCGCCCGGCCTAGCGGGGGAAGCACAGATACGCAGTATTTT.

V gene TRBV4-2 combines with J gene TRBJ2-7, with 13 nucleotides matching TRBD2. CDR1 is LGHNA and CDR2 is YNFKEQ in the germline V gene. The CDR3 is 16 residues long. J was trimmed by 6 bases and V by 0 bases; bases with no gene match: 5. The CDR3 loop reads CASSQDWTSGSSEQYF. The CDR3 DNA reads TGTGCCAGCAGCCAAGATTGGACTAGCGGGAGCAGCGAGCAGTACTTC.

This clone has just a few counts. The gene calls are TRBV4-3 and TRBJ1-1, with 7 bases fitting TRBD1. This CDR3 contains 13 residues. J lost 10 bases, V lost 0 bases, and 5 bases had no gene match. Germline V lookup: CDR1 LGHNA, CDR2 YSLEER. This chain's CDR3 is CASSQDQGQRAFF. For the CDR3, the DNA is TGCGCCAGCAGCCAAGATCAGGGACAGAGAGCTTTCTTT.

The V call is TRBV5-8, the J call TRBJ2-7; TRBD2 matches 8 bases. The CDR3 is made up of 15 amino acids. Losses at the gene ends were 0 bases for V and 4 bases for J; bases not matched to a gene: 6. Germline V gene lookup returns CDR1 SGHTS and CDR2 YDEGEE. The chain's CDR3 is CASSLGWTSTYEQYF. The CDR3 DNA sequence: TGTGCCAGCAGCTTGGGGTGGACTAGCACGTACGAGCAGTACTTC.

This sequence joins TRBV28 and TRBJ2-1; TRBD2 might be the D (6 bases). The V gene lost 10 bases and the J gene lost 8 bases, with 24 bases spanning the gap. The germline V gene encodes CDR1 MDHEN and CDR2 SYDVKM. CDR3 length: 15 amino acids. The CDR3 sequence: CAIYPGTSRWDEQFF. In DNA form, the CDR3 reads TGTGCCATCTACCCGGGGACTTCTCGGTGGGATGAGCAGTTCTTC.

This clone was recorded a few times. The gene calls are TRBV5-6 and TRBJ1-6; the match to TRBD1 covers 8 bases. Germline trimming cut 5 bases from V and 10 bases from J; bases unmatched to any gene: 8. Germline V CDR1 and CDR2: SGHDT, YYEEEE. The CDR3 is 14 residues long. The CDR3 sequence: CASSLTGVGSPLHF. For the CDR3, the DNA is TGTGCCAGCAGTCTGACAGGGGTAGGATCACCCCTCCACTTT.

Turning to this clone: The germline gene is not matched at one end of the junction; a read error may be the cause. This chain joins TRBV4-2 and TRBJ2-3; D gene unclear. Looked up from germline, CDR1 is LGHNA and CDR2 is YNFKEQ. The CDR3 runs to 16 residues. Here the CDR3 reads CANSQLAPEAIDTQYF. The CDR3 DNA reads TGTGCCAACAGCCAACTCGCTCCAGAGGCCATAGATACGCAGTATTTT.

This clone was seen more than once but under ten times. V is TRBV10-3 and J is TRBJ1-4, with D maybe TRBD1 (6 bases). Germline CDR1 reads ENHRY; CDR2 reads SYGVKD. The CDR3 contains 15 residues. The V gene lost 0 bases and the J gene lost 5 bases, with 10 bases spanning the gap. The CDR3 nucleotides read TGTGCCATCAGTGAGTCGACAGGACAGAATGAAAAACTGTTTTTT. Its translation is CAISESTGQNEKLFF.

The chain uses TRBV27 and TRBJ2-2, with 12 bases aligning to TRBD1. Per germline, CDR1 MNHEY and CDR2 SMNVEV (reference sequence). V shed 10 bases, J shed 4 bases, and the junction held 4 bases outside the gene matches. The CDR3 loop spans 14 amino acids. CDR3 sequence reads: CATGQGAGTGELFF. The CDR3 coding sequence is TGTGCCACGGGACAGGGGGCGGGCACCGGGGAGCTGTTTTTT.

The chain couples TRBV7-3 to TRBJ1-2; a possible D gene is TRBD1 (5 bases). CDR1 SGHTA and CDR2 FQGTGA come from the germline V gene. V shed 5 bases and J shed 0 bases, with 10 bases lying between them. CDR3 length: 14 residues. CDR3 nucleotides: TGTGCCAGCAGCCAGGGCCTAGCTAACTATGGCTACACCTTC. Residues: CASSQGLANYGYTF.

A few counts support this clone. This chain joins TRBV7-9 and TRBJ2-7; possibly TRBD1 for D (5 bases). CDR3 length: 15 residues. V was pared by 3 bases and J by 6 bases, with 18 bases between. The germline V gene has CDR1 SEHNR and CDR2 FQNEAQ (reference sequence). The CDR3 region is CASSFSMPGRGEQYF. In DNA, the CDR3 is TGTGCCAGCAGCTTTTCGATGCCAGGGCGAGGCGAGCAGTACTTC. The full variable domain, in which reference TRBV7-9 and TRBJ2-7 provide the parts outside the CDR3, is DTGVSQNPRHKITKRGQNVTFRCDPISEHNRLYWYRQTLGQGPEFLTYFQNEAQLEKSRLLSDRFSAERPKGSFSTLEIQRTEQGDSAMYLCASSFSMPGRGEQYFGPGTRLTVT.

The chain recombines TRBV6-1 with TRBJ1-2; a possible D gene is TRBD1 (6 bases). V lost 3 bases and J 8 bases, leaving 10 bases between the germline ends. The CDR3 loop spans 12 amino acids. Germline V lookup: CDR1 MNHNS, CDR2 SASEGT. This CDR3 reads CASSDSGGGYTF. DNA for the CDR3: TGTGCCAGCAGTGATTCGGGGGGCGGCTACACCTTC.

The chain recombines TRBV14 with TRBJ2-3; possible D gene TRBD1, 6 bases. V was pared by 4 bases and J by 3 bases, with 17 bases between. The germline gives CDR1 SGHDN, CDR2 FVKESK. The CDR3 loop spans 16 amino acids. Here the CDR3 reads CASSRPGTITTDTQYF. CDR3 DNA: TGTGCCAGCAGCCGACCCGGGACAATCACAACAGATACGCAGTATTTT.

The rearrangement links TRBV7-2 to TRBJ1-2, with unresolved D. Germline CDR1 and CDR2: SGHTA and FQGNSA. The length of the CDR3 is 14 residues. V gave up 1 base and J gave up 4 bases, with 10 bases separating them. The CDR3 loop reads CASSLDHSTYGYTF. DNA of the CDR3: TGTGCCAGCAGCTTAGACCACAGCACCTATGGCTACACCTTC. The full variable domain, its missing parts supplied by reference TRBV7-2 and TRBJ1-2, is GAGVSQSPSNKVTEKGKDVELRCDPISGHTALYWYRQSLGQGLEFLIYFQGNSAPDKSGLPSDRFSAERTGGSVSTLTIQRTQQEDSAVYLCASSLDHSTYGYTFGSGTRLTVV.

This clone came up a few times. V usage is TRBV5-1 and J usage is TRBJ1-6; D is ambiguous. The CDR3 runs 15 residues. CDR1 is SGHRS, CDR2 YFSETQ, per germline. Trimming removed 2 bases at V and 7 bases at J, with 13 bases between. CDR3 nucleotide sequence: TGCGCCAGCAGCTTAGAGTCTTCGGGAAATTCACCCCTCCACTTT. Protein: CASSLESSGNSPLHF.

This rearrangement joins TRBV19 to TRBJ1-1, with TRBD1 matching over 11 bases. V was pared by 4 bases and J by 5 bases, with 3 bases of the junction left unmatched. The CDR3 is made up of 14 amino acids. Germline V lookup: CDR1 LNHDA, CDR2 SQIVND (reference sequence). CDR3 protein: CASSKDRGRTEAFF. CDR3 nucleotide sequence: TGTGCCAGTAGTAAGGACAGGGGGCGAACTGAAGCTTTCTTT.